The sequence of this T cell receptor beta chain was determined in a study of T cells in Graves' hyperthyroidism and ophthalmopathy. Study conclusions and caveats: Most expanded thyroid clonotypes above 0.001 also appeared in blood. It was a median around 6 months before onset that the model predicted ophthalmopathy.

Newly diagnosed patients aged 18 to 65 had hyperthyroidism of under 2 months' duration. Fresh 10 ml peripheral blood yielded PBMCs. The table lists this clonotype with many counts. What it recognizes is unknown. The CDR3 is made up of 15 amino acids. Germline CDR1 is MNHEY and CDR2 is SVGEGT. V was cut by 7 bases and J by 4 bases, with 16 bases left in between. The TCR beta CDR3 regions underwent amplification using RNA transcripts as the source. The TCR CDR3 was amplified in a first-round RT-PCR using the HTBI primer set. TCRdb re-derived calls from the multiplex PCR reads in MiXCR, one entry per CDR3 protein. The top ten hold about a third of the sample, which has fewer than 450,000 distinct CDR3 sequences, roughly 17% seen once.

This sequence joins TRBV6-2 or TRBV6-3 and TRBJ1-4, with unresolved D. Sequencing was carried out using blood. This TCR was sampled from a woman in her 30s with Graves' hyperthyroidism that later progressed to Graves' ophthalmopathy. CDR3 sequence: CASKPQFAVNEKLFF. CDR3 bases: TGTGCCAGCAAACCCCAATTCGCGGTTAATGAAAAACTGTTTTTT.